Included here is one T cell receptor beta chain sequence, with context. These data come from a study of blood T cell repertoires in COVID-19. The V gene's germline CDR1 is DFQATT and CDR2 SNEGSKA (reference sequence). The CDR3 consists of 11 residues. V shed 5 bases and J shed 5 bases, with 8 bases lying between them. Here immunoSEQ multiplex PCR was the method, and the copy in TCRdb shows in-frame clones only, minus some. The sample shows 650,000 to 800,000 clones, around 90% of them seen only once. The TCR was taken from a woman younger than 35 with acute or convalescent COVID-19. The chain recombines TRBV20-1 with TRBJ2-3; no clear D. Specimen: peripheral blood. The CDR3 loop reads CSAALEDTQYF. The CDR3 coding sequence is TGCAGTGCTGCCCTAGAAGATACGCAGTATTTT.